The next 12 T cell receptor beta chains were all read from a single sample in a study of T-cell reconstitution after alpha-beta-depleted transplantation in children. Unique molecular identifiers were incorporated when the TCRbeta library was constructed. One entry per CDR3 protein results from TCRdb running MiXCR on the PCR reads. The table lists a few hundred thousand distinct CDR3 sequences, 15% to 20% of them singletons. The sequenced sample was PBMCs from the stem cell graft donor, obtained from the stem cell graft. These receptors were collected from a human donor who donated a stem cell graft to a child with acute lymphoblastic leukemia.

This clonotype was seen more than once but under ten times. The V gene is TRBV29-1, the J gene TRBJ2-1; possibly TRBD1 for D (6 bases). The CDR3 spans 12 residues. CDR1 and CDR2 from the germline V gene are SQVTM and ANQGSEA. Between the trimmed V and J ends, which lost 0 bases and 6 bases, there was a span of 6 bases. The CDR3 nucleotides read TGCAGCGTTGAAGACAGGGGCAATGAGCAGTTCTTC. It encodes CSVEDRGNEQFF.

The table lists this clonotype with a few counts. The genes are TRBV11-2 and TRBJ2-2; 13 bases fit TRBD2. This CDR3 has 19 residues. Germline CDR1 reads SGHAT; CDR2 reads FQNNGV. Trimming removed 6 bases from V and 4 bases from J; junction bases left unmatched: 14. The CDR3 here is CASRSGLAGTVAITGELFF. As DNA, the CDR3 is TGTGCCAGCAGATCGGGACTAGCGGGGACCGTCGCTATCACCGGGGAGCTGTTTTTT.

This clonotype occurred a few times. The CDR3 sequence: CASSYAGDTQYF. In DNA, the CDR3 is TGTGCCAGCAGTTACGCGGGGGATACGCAGTATTTT. The chain uses TRBV6-5 and TRBJ2-3; maybe TRBD2 (6 bases). The V end lost 2 bases, the J end lost 6 bases, and 6 bases lay between the germline ends. Germline V CDR1 and CDR2: MNHEY, SVGAGI. The CDR3 is 12 amino acids.

This clonotype has just a few counts. The chain combines TRBV7-2 with TRBJ2-1; D possibly corresponds to TRBD2 (5 bases). The CDR3 spans 15 residues. CDR1 and CDR2 from the germline V gene are SGHTA and FQGNSA. V lost 5 bases and J lost 4, with 15 bases in between. The chain's CDR3 is CASSLGAAQYNEQFF. CDR3 nucleotides: TGTGCCAGCAGCCTAGGAGCGGCCCAATACAATGAGCAGTTCTTC.

This clonotype was detected a few times. The chain employs TRBV12-3 or TRBV12-4 and TRBJ1-2, with D possibly TRBD1 on 5 matching bases. Trimming cost V 5 bases and J 8 bases, with 18 bases left between them. The CDR3 covers 14 residues. CDR3 DNA sequence: TGTGCCAGCAGTCCCGCCCAGGGCGGAGAGGGCTACACCTTC. It codes for CASSPAQGGEGYTF.

This chain links TRBV6-1 with TRBJ2-5, with 7 bases identical to TRBD1. CDR1 MNHNS and CDR2 SASEGT come from the germline V gene. J lost 2 bases, V lost 4 bases, and 7 bases had no gene match. This CDR3 has 15 residues. The CDR3 region has the DNA TGTGCCAGCAGTGGAAACCCGGGACAGCAAGAGACCCAGTACTTC. Translated, it gives CASSGNPGQQETQYF.

This clonotype was counted a few times. This rearrangement joins TRBV15 to TRBJ1-3; TRBD1 is a possible D gene (6 bases). The CDR3 is 14 residues long. The ends were cut back, 6 bases at V and 2 bases at J, with 11 bases in the middle. Germline-derived CDR1 and CDR2 are LNHNV and YYDKDF (reference sequence). As DNA, the CDR3 is TGTGCCACCAGAGGGACAAATACTGGAAACACCATATATTTT. Translated: CATRGTNTGNTIYF.

This clonotype was counted a few times. The chain joins TRBV7-3 to TRBJ2-3, with TRBD2 matching over 10 bases. The germline gives CDR1 SGHTA, CDR2 FQGTGA. The CDR3 extends over 12 amino acids. DNA of the CDR3: TGTGCTACAGCGGGAGGGACAAGTACGCAGTATTTT. Protein: CATAGGTSTQYF.

The gene calls are TRBV6-5 and TRBJ2-7, with 14 bases matching TRBD2. The CDR3 totals 17 residues. CDR1 and CDR2 from the germline V gene are MNHEY and SVGAGI. With V trimmed by 7 bases and J by 5 bases, 13 bases remained unmatched. The CDR3 sequence is CASTWGLAGALVHEQYF. In DNA form, the CDR3 reads TGTGCCAGCACTTGGGGACTAGCGGGAGCTCTTGTCCACGAGCAGTACTTC.

The V and J genes are TRBV6-1 and TRBJ2-4; perhaps TRBD1 as D (5 bases). This CDR3 has 16 residues. CDR1 MNHNS and CDR2 SASEGT come from the germline V gene. V was clipped by 7 bases and J by 0 bases, with 16 bases between them. CDR3 loop: CASTQTDPGAKNIQYF. For the CDR3, the DNA is TGTGCCAGCACCCAGACAGACCCCGGAGCCAAAAACATTCAGTACTTC.

This clonotype showed up just a few times. This rearrangement joins TRBV20-1 to TRBJ2-1, with D possibly being TRBD2 (7 bases). This CDR3 comprises 13 residues. Germline values: CDR1 DFQATT, CDR2 SNEGSKA (reference sequence). The V and J ends lost 5 bases and 4 bases respectively, with 12 bases between them. The DNA for the CDR3 is TGCAGTGCTGGGGGGAGGGGGTACAATGAGCAGTTCTTC. This encodes CSAGGRGYNEQFF.

V gene TRBV4-1 combines with J gene TRBJ2-5; tentatively, D is TRBD2 (5 bases). The V gene lost 6 bases and the J gene lost 5 bases, with 19 bases spanning the gap. CDR3 length: 15 residues. From germline, CDR1 is MGHRA and CDR2 YSYEKL. The CDR3 loop is CASRPRAGFEETQYF. CDR3 DNA: TGCGCCAGCAGACCAAGGGCGGGTTTTGAGGAGACCCAGTACTTC.